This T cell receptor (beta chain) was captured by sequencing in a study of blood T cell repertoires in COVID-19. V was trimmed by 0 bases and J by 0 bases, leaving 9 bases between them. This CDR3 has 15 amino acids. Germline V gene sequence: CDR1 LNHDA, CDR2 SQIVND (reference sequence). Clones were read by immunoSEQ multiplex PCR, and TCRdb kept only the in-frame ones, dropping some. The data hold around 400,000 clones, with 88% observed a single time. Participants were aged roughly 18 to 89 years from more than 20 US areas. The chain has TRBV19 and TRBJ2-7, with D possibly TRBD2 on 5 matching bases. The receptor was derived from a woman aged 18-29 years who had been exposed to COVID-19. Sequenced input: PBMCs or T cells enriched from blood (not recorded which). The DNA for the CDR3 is TGTGCCAGTAGTATAGAATCGGGAATCTCCTACGAGCAGTACTTC. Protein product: CASSIESGISYEQYF.